This T cell receptor (beta chain) was captured by sequencing in a study of T cell repertoires in cytomegalovirus infection (dated by TCRdb to the late 2010s). In terms of the full investigation: The peptide stimulations were aimed at well-studied HLA-B-restricted epitopes as well as recently identified HLA-C-restricted CMV epitopes, whose presentation resists viral immunomodulation. The HLA type of each donor mattered for the analysis, because public TCR beta signatures pointed to carriage of CMV infection along with the matching HLA type.

The sample's treatment or condition label is to be understood as: in vitro stimulation with specific CMV peptide epitopes to enrich CMV-specific T cells. Concerning this clonotype itself: Its antigen specificity is not known. Base qualities are not at hand, and no much larger clone is one base apart.

Sequences SGHNT (CDR1) and YYREEE (CDR2) are obtained from the germline V gene (reference sequence). At the junction V is shortened by 9 bases and J by 5 bases; bases outside the gene matches: 22. Taken from cysteine to phenylalanine, the CDR3 has 17 residues. This entry keeps only the CDR3 DNA: 51 bases, framed from base 1. The research as a whole found: In both this cohort and an independent approximately 400-donor cohort, the cumulative frequency of public TCR beta family members distinguished carriers of CMV infection plus the relevant HLA type. The ex vivo response was dominated by HLA-C-restricted CMV-specific TCR beta clonotypes, which also provided the single most frequent clonotype in two of eight donors.

TCRdb names Illumina HiSeq 1500 as the instrument used. Through fastp at Q25 and MiXCR, TCRdb rebuilt clones from the public reads, retaining in-frame beta chains. Each entry is one CDR3 protein sequence, shown with its most common DNA and genes. For this sample the table gives some 940,000 distinct CDR3 sequences, of which around 30% were detected only once. The top ten constitute around an eighth of the sample. The input for sequencing was cultured CD8+ T cells from PBMCs, taken from culture after CMV antigen stimulation. This sequence uses TRBV5-4 and TRBJ2-5; TRBD2 agrees with 7 junctional bases. The receptor was isolated from a human donor in good health (CMV status not recorded). Some clones in this sample may be carry-over from other donors' samples. The CDR3 corresponds to CATSGESAGRGWETQYF. The DNA is as follows: TGTGCCACCTCGGGGGAAAGCGCGGGGAGGGGCTGGGAGACCCAGTACTTC.